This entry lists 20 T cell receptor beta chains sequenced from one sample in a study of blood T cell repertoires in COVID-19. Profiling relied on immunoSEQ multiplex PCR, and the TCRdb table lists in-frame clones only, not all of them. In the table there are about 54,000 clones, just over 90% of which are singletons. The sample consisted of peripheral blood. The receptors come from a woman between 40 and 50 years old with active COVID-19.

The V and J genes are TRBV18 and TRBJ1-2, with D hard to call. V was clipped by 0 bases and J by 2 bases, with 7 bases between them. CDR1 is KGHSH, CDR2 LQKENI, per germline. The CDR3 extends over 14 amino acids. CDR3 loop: CASSPPGVNYGYTF. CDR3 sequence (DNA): TGTGCCAGCTCACCACCCGGTGTGAACTATGGCTACACCTTC.

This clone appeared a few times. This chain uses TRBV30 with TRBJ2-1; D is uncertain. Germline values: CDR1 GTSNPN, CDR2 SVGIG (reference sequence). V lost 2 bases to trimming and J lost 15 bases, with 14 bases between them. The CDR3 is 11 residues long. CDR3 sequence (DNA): TGTGCCTGGAGTAGGATGCCCGGGTGGTTCTTC. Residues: CAWSRMPGWFF. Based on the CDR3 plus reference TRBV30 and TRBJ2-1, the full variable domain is SQTIHQWPATLVQPVGSPLSLECTVEGTSNPNLYWYRQAAGRGLQLLFYSVGIGQISSEVPQNLSASRPQDRQFILSSKKLLLSDSGFYLCAWSRMPGWFFGPGTRLTVL.

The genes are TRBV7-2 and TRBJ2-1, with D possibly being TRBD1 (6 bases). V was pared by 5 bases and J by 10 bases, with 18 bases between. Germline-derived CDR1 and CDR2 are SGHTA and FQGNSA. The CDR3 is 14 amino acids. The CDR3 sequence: CASSPRTVGYEQFF. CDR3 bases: TGTGCCAGCAGCCCGAGGACAGTTGGTTACGAGCAGTTCTTC.

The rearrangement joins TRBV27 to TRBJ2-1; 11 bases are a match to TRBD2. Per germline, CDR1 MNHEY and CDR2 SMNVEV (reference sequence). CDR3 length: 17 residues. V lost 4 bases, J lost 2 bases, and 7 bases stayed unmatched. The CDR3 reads CASSSIAGGFTYNEQFF. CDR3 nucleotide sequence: TGTGCCAGCAGTTCCATAGCGGGGGGGTTCACCTACAATGAGCAGTTCTTC.

CDR3 nucleotides: TGTGCCAGCAGCTCAACAGTCGCTGAAGCTTTCTTT. This encodes CASSSTVAEAFF. The V call is TRBV11-2, the J call TRBJ1-1; D remains ambiguous. The ends were cut back, 4 bases at V and 6 bases at J, with 9 bases in the middle. The CDR3 extends over 12 amino acids. From germline, CDR1 is SGHAT and CDR2 FQNNGV.

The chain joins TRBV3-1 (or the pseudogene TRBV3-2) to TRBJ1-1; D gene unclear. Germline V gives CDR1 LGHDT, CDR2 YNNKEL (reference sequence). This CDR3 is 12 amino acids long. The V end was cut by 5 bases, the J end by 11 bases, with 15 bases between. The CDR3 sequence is CASSSSASGAFF. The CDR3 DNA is TGTGCCAGCAGCTCTTCGGCTTCGGGGGCTTTCTTT.

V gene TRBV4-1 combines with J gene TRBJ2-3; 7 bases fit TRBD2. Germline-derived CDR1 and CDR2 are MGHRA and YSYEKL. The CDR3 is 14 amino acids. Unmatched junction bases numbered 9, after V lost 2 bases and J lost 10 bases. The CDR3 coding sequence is TGCGCCAGCAGCCAACCCGTTACTAGCGTTTCGCAGTATTTT. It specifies CASSQPVTSVSQYF.

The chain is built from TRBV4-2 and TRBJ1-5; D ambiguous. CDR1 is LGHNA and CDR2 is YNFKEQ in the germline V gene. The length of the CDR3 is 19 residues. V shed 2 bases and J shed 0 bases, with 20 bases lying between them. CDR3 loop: CASSQLPPGPEGSNQPQHF. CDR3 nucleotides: TGTGCCAGCAGCCAACTCCCTCCGGGCCCTGAGGGTAGCAATCAGCCCCAGCATTTT.

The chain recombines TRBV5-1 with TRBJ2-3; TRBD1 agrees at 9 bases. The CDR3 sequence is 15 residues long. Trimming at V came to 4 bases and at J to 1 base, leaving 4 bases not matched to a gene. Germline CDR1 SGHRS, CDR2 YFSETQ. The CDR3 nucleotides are TGCGCCAGCAGCGGCCGGGACAGGGGCACAGATACGCAGTATTTT. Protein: CASSGRDRGTDTQYF.

The CDR3 DNA is TGTGCCAGCAGCTTCAGGACTAGCGGGTCTAGCACAGATACGCAGTATTTT. Protein: CASSFRTSGSSTDTQYF. The chain has TRBV5-5 and TRBJ2-3; 11 bases agree with TRBD2. The germline V gene encodes CDR1 SGHKS and CDR2 YYEKEE (reference sequence). V was clipped by 2 bases and J by 0 bases; unmatched bases: 5. The CDR3 contains 17 residues.

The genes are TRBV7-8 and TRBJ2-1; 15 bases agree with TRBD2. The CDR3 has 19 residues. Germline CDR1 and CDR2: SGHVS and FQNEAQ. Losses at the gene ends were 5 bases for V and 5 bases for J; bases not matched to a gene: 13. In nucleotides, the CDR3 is TGTGCCAGCAGCCAAGGGACTAGCGGGGGGTTGGGCATGAACAATGAGCAGTTCTTC. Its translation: CASSQGTSGGLGMNNEQFF.

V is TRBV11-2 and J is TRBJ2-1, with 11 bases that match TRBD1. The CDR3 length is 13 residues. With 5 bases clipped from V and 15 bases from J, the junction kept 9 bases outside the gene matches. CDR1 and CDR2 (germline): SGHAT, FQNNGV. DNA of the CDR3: TGTGCCAGCAGCCCCTTCCCTGGGACAGGGGGGTTCTTC. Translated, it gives CASSPFPGTGGFF.

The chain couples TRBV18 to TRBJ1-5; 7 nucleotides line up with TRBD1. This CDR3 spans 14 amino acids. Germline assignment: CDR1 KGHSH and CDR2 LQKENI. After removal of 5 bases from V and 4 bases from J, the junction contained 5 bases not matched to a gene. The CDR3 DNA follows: TGTGCCAGCTCAACGACAGGGCGTAATCAGCCCCAGCATTTT. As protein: CASSTTGRNQPQHF. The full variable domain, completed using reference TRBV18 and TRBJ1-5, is NAGVMQNPRHLVRRRGQEARLRCSPMKGHSHVYWYRQLPEEGLKFMVYLQKENIIDESGMPKERFSAEFPKEGPSILRIQQVVRGDSAAYFCASSTTGRNQPQHFGDGTRLSIL.

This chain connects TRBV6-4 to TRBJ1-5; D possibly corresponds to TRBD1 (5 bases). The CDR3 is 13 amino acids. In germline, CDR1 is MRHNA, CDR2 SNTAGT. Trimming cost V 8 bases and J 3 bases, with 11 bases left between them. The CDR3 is CASFGGDNQPQHF. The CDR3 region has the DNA TGTGCCAGCTTCGGGGGGGACAATCAGCCCCAGCATTTT.

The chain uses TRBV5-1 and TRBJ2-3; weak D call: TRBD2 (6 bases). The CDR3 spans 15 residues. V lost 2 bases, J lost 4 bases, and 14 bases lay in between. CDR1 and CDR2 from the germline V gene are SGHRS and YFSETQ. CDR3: CASSFRGTGADTQYF. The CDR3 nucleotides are TGCGCCAGCAGCTTTCGGGGGACTGGCGCAGATACGCAGTATTTT.

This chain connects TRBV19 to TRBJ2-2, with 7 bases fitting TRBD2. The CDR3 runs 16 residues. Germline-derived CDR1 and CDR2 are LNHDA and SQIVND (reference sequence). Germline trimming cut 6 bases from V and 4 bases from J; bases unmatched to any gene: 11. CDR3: CASSLSGASSTGELFF. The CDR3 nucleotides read TGTGCCAGTAGCCTAAGCGGGGCCTCGAGCACCGGGGAGCTGTTTTTT.

CDR3 amino acids: CASSTDTGTDTQYF. CDR3 nucleotides: TGTGCCAGCAGCACGGATACAGGGACAGATACGCAGTATTTT. The chain links TRBV5-4 to TRBJ2-3; D possibly corresponds to TRBD1 (6 bases). The CDR3 has 14 amino acids. V was trimmed by 4 bases and J by 3 bases, leaving 12 bases between them. CDR1 is SGHNT, CDR2 YYREEE, per germline (reference sequence).

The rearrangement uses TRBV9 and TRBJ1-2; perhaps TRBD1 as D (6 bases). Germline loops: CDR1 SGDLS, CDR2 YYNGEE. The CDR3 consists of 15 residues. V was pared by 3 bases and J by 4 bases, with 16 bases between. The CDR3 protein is CASSAPDRGVYGYTF. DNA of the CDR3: TGTGCCAGCAGCGCGCCGGACAGAGGGGTCTATGGCTACACCTTC.

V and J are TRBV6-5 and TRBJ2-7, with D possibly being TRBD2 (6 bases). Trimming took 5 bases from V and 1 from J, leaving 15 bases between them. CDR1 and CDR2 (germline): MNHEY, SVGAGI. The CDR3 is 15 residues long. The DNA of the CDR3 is TGTGCCAGCAGTCCCGACGGGGAGGCATCCTACGAGCAGTACTTC. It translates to CASSPDGEASYEQYF.

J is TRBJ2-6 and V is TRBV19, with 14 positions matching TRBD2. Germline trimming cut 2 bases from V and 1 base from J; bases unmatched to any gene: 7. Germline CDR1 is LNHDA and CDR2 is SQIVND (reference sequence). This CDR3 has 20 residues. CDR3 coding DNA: TGTGCCAGTAGTATACCCCTCCGACTAGCGGGGGGGTCTGGGGCCAACGTCCTGACTTTC. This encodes CASSIPLRLAGGSGANVLTF.